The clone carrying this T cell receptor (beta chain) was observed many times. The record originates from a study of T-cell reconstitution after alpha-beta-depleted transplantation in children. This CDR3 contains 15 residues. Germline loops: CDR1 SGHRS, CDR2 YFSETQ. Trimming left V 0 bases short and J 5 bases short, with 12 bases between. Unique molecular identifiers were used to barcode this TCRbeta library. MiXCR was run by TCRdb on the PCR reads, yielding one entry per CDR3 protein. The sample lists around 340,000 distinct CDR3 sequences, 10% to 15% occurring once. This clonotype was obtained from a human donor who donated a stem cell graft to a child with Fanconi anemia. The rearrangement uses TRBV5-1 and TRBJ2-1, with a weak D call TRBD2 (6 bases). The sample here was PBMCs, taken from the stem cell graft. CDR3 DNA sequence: TGCGCCAGCAGCTTGGTAGGAGGGGTCCACAATGAGCAGTTCTTC. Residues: CASSLVGGVHNEQFF.